Each of the 19 T cell receptor beta chains below was sequenced from the same sample in a study of T cell responses to AZD1222 COVID-19 vaccine. Clones were sequenced by immunoSEQ multiplex PCR, and TCRdb holds only the in-frame ones, with some missing. Found here are approximately 160,000 clones, 87% of them singletons; the top ten hold roughly 2.5%. The specimen comprised peripheral blood, sampled on day 0 of AZD1222 vaccination. These TCRs come from an adult in good health.

The chain couples TRBV29-1 to TRBJ1-1, with D perhaps TRBD1 (5 bases). The CDR3 has 17 residues. Trimming cost V 6 bases and J 1 base, with 24 bases left between them. Germline V gene sequence: CDR1 SQVTM, CDR2 ANQGSEA. The CDR3 nucleotides are TGCAGCGTCCTACTAGTCCTTCGGGGGACGTCGAACACTGAAGCTTTCTTT. Its translation is CSVLLVLRGTSNTEAFF.

The chain uses TRBV29-1 and TRBJ2-1; 8 nucleotides line up with TRBD1. This CDR3 has 15 residues. Germline loops: CDR1 SQVTM, CDR2 ANQGSEA. V lost 3 bases, J lost 12 bases, and 16 bases stayed unmatched. CDR3 sequence: CSVEPGTGGPKGQFF. In DNA form, the CDR3 reads TGCAGCGTTGAGCCCGGGACAGGAGGACCGAAGGGGCAGTTCTTC.

The chain couples TRBV19 to TRBJ2-5, with unresolved D. Trimming took 4 bases from V and 2 from J, leaving 8 bases between them. There are 13 residues in the CDR3. Germline-derived CDR1 and CDR2 are LNHDA and SQIVND (reference sequence). CDR3 sequence: CASSNSDQETQYF. The DNA of the CDR3 is TGTGCCAGTAGTAACAGTGATCAAGAGACCCAGTACTTC.

This clone was seen a handful of times. This chain uses TRBV7-6 with TRBJ2-1; 10 nucleotides match TRBD2. Germline CDR1 reads SGHVS; CDR2 reads FNYEAQ. The CDR3 has 16 residues. V lost 4 bases, J lost 2 bases, and 5 bases stayed unmatched. CDR3 region: CASSSQLAGTYNEQFF. CDR3 DNA: TGTGCCAGCAGCTCCCAACTAGCGGGAACCTACAATGAGCAGTTCTTC.

The chain uses TRBV19 and TRBJ1-1; the D is unclear. Germline V gene lookup returns CDR1 LNHDA and CDR2 SQIVND (reference sequence). Trimming cost V 7 bases and J 3 bases, with 12 bases left between them. CDR3 length: 13 residues. DNA for the CDR3: TGTGCCAGTAACGCGGGAAGTTACACTGAAGCTTTCTTT. This translates into CASNAGSYTEAFF.

The CDR3 reads CASRLTNEKLFF. The CDR3 DNA sequence: TGTGCCAGCAGGCTCACTAATGAAAAACTGTTTTTT. The chain uses TRBV28 and TRBJ1-4, with D unresolved. Trimming left V 6 bases short and J 2 bases short, with 4 bases between. CDR3 size: 12 residues. CDR1 is MDHEN and CDR2 is SYDVKM in the germline V gene. The variable domain in full, completed from reference TRBV28 and TRBJ1-4, reads DVKVTQSSRYLVKRTGEKVFLECVQDMDHENMFWYRQDPGLGLRLIYFSYDVKMKEKGDIPEGYSVSREKKERFSLILESASTNQTSMYLCASRLTNEKLFFGSGTQLSVL.

The genes are TRBV9 and TRBJ2-7; TRBD2 might be the D (5 bases). V was pared by 0 bases and J by 0 bases, with 10 bases between. This CDR3 is built from 15 residues. From germline, CDR1 is SGDLS and CDR2 YYNGEE. DNA of the CDR3: TGTGCCAGCAGCGTAGATGGCGGGCCCTCCTACGAGCAGTACTTC. The encoded protein is CASSVDGGPSYEQYF. The full variable domain, in which reference TRBV9 and TRBJ2-7 provide the parts outside the CDR3, is DSGVTQTPKHLITATGQRVTLRCSPRSGDLSVYWYQQSLDQGLQFLIQYYNGEERAKGNILERFSAQQFPDLHSELNLSSLELGDSALYFCASSVDGGPSYEQYFGPGTRLTVT.

J is TRBJ1-2 and V is TRBV24-1; unclear D gene. V shed 3 bases and J shed 0 bases, with 4 bases lying between them. There are 13 residues in the CDR3. CDR1 is KGHDR and CDR2 is SFDVKD in the germline V gene. The CDR3 loop reads CATSDGANYGYTF. The CDR3 region has the DNA TGTGCCACCAGTGATGGAGCTAACTATGGCTACACCTTC.

The chain uses TRBV5-5 and TRBJ2-3, with 7 bases matching TRBD1. Germline values: CDR1 SGHKS, CDR2 YYEKEE (reference sequence). Trimming took 4 bases from V and 0 from J; bases not matched to a gene: 8. This CDR3 spans 16 amino acids. As DNA, the CDR3 is TGTGCCAGCAGCCTAATACCGGGACAGAGCACAGATACGCAGTATTTT. Translating gives CASSLIPGQSTDTQYF.

The rearrangement uses TRBV28 and TRBJ1-2; TRBD1 might be the D (5 bases). V dropped 9 bases and J dropped 8 bases, with 16 bases sitting between them. Germline lookup yields CDR1 MDHEN and CDR2 SYDVKM. The CDR3 totals 12 residues. CDR3 loop: CASSTGGFGYTF. CDR3 bases: TGTGCCAGTAGTACCGGGGGATTCGGCTACACCTTC.

The CDR3 protein is CASSSQSGLGELFF. DNA of the CDR3: TGTGCCAGCAGCTCTCAATCCGGGCTCGGGGAGCTGTTTTTT. The chain recombines TRBV7-6 with TRBJ2-2; D gene unclear. The ends were cut back, 4 bases at V and 7 bases at J, with 13 bases in the middle. Germline CDR1 and CDR2: SGHVS and FNYEAQ. This CDR3 has 14 residues.

This rearrangement joins TRBV9 to TRBJ2-1; D ambiguous. The CDR3 is 14 amino acids. V was cut by 2 bases and J by 3 bases, with 9 bases left in between. Germline-derived CDR1 and CDR2 are SGDLS and YYNGEE. In DNA, the CDR3 is TGTGCCAGCAGCGTCCACCAGTTCTACAATGAGCAGTTCTTC. Protein product: CASSVHQFYNEQFF.

The chain combines TRBV4-1 with TRBJ1-4, with D possibly being TRBD1 (6 bases). Trimming took 0 bases from V and 2 from J, leaving 10 bases between them. Germline values: CDR1 MGHRA, CDR2 YSYEKL. The CDR3 loop spans 16 amino acids. CDR3 nucleotides: TGCGCCAGCAGCCAAGATCGAGGACAGACTAATGAAAAACTGTTTTTT. Translation gives CASSQDRGQTNEKLFF.

The V and J genes are TRBV27 and TRBJ2-7, with TRBD2 identical over 8 bases. The CDR3 has 15 amino acids. V shed 8 bases and J 2 bases; nucleotides not matched to a gene: 11. CDR1 is MNHEY, CDR2 SMNVEV, per germline (reference sequence). This chain's CDR3 is CASCRREGGTYEQYF. CDR3 DNA: TGTGCCAGCTGCCGTCGGGAGGGGGGAACCTACGAGCAGTACTTC.

This rearrangement joins TRBV13 to TRBJ1-4; D is uncertain. V was trimmed by 2 bases and J by 3 bases, leaving 10 bases between them. The CDR3 is made up of 15 amino acids. CDR1 and CDR2 (germline): PRHDT, FYEKMQ (reference sequence). The CDR3 loop is CASSLRGSPNEKLFF. The CDR3 nucleotides are TGTGCCAGCAGCTTACGGGGTAGTCCTAATGAAAAACTGTTTTTT.

The chain combines TRBV7-9 with TRBJ1-1; 7 nucleotides match TRBD1. This CDR3 comprises 13 residues. In germline, CDR1 is SEHNR, CDR2 FQNEAQ (reference sequence). After removal of 5 bases from V and 0 bases from J, the junction contained 0 bases not matched to a gene. In DNA, the CDR3 is TGTGCCAGCAGCCAGGGGGTGAACACTGAAGCTTTCTTT. Residues: CASSQGVNTEAFF. The full variable domain, rest sourced from reference TRBV7-9 and TRBJ1-1, is DTGVSQNPRHKITKRGQNVTFRCDPISEHNRLYWYRQTLGQGPEFLTYFQNEAQLEKSRLLSDRFSAERPKGSFSTLEIQRTEQGDSAMYLCASSQGVNTEAFFGQGTRLTVV.

V usage is TRBV9 and J usage is TRBJ2-3; TRBD2 aligns across 8 bases. The J segment lost 1 base and the V segment lost 0 bases, leaving 1 base of the junction unmatched. CDR1 is SGDLS and CDR2 is YYNGEE in the germline V gene. This CDR3 has 15 residues. CDR3 in amino acids: CASSVDGRGTDTQYF. CDR3 DNA sequence: TGTGCCAGCAGCGTAGACGGGAGGGGCACAGATACGCAGTATTTT.

The chain has TRBV5-4 and TRBJ1-1; 7 nucleotides align to TRBD1. The length of the CDR3 is 14 residues. The junction had 1 base not matched to a gene; V was cut back by 1 base and J by 1 base. Germline lookup yields CDR1 SGHNT and CDR2 YYREEE (reference sequence). In DNA, the CDR3 is TGTGCCAGCAGCTTGCGGACAGGGAACACTGAAGCTTTCTTT. This codes for CASSLRTGNTEAFF.

This clone was recorded a few times. The chain couples TRBV5-1 to TRBJ2-1; 11 positions agree with TRBD2. Trimming cost V 4 bases and J 4 bases; bases outside gene matches: 7. CDR3 size: 16 residues. Per the germline V gene, CDR1 is SGHRS and CDR2 is YFSETQ. As DNA, the CDR3 is TGCGCCAGCAGCGCGGGCGGGACTAGCGGATACAATGAGCAGTTCTTC. Amino acids: CASSAGGTSGYNEQFF.